This TCR beta chain was observed in a study of blood T cell repertoires in COVID-19. Sequencing was performed with immunoSEQ multiplex PCR; in TCRdb, only in-frame clones are kept and a portion is missing. The sample includes around 270,000 clones, approximately 85% of them seen just once. In germline, CDR1 is SNHLY, CDR2 FYNNEI. The CDR3 totals 14 residues. Losses at the gene ends were 9 bases for V and 1 base for J; bases not matched to a gene: 8. J is TRBJ1-1 and V is TRBV2; TRBD1 aligns across 7 bases. The TCR comes from a human donor with COVID-19, enrolled during active disease. The donor label of this sample is uncertain. The sequenced material came from peripheral blood. DNA of the CDR3: TGTGCCAGAGATAAATACAGGGGGAACACTGAAGCTTTCTTT. This sequence encodes CARDKYRGNTEAFF.